Following are 6 T cell receptor beta chains from one sample sequenced in a study of OX40 agonist ivuxolimab in advanced cancers. Using immunoSEQ multiplex PCR, the repertoire was profiled, and TCRdb retains in-frame clones only, with some absent. The table includes around 67,000 clones, 80% detected once. The sequenced sample was CD4+ or CD8+ T cells sorted from blood, obtained in a trial of the OX40 agonist ivuxolimab. The receptors stem from an adult with an advanced solid tumor such as melanoma, head and neck, liver or kidney cancer.

The CDR3 nucleotides read TGTGCCAGCAGTGGGTTTGCGGGGATCTACAATGAGCAGTTCTTC. It encodes CASSGFAGIYNEQFF. V gene TRBV2 combines with J gene TRBJ2-1, with a weak D call TRBD2 (6 bases). Germline V lookup: CDR1 SNHLY, CDR2 FYNNEI. The germline V and J ends were trimmed by 4 bases and 3 bases, with 13 bases remaining between them. CDR3 length: 15 amino acids.

The table lists this clone with a few counts. This rearrangement joins TRBV6-6 to TRBJ2-7; 7 nucleotides align to TRBD2. V gave up 2 bases and J gave up 2 bases; unmatched junction bases: 6. This CDR3 comprises 15 residues. Germline V gives CDR1 MNHNY, CDR2 SVGAGI (reference sequence). The CDR3 is CASSYRAGEAYEQYF. CDR3 DNA sequence: TGTGCCAGCAGTTACCGTGCGGGAGAGGCCTACGAGCAGTACTTC.

This clone was recorded only once. V is TRBV5-1 and J is TRBJ1-2, with a tentative D call TRBD1 (5 bases). Germline lookup yields CDR1 SGHRS and CDR2 YFSETQ. V was cut by 4 bases and J by 4 bases, with 20 bases left in between. The CDR3 covers 16 residues. The chain's CDR3 is CASSPSPGPGAYGYTF. In DNA form, the CDR3 reads TGCGCCAGCAGCCCGTCGCCCGGCCCCGGGGCCTATGGCTACACCTTC.

The V call is TRBV7-8, the J call TRBJ2-2; 10 bases fit TRBD2. The germline CDR1 and CDR2 sequences are SGHVS and FQNEAQ. The CDR3 is 17 residues long. V lost 2 bases to trimming and J lost 5 bases; unmatched junction nucleotides: 8. CDR3: CASSLSGSSGGTGELFF. DNA for the CDR3: TGTGCCAGCAGCTTATCAGGCTCTAGCGGGGGTACCGGGGAGCTGTTTTTT. Combining the CDR3 with reference TRBV7-8 and TRBJ2-2 gives the whole variable domain GAGVSQSPRYKVAKRGQDVALRCDPISGHVSLFWYQQALGQGPEFLTYFQNEAQLDKSGLPSDRFFAERPEGSVSTLKIQRTQQEDSAVYLCASSLSGSSGGTGELFFGEGSRLTVL.

The chain employs TRBV5-5 and TRBJ1-6; 7 bases fit TRBD1. CDR1 and CDR2 from the germline V gene are SGHKS and YYEKEE (reference sequence). CDR3 length: 15 residues. J was trimmed by 7 bases and V by 5 bases; bases with no gene match: 9. CDR3 DNA sequence: TGTGCCAGCAGTAGCAGAGGGACAGAGAATTCACCCCTCCACTTT. It specifies CASSSRGTENSPLHF.

The rearrangement joins TRBV7-9 to TRBJ2-1; 10 nucleotides line up with TRBD2. V shed 5 bases, J shed 8 bases, and the junction held 15 bases outside the gene matches. The CDR3 runs 17 residues. Germline CDR1 SEHNR, CDR2 FQNEAQ (reference sequence). CDR3 loop: CASSPTGGLAVFDEQFF. In DNA, the CDR3 is TGTGCCAGCAGCCCCACCGGCGGACTAGCGGTCTTCGATGAGCAGTTCTTC.